The present T cell receptor (beta chain) was sequenced within a study of graft-versus-host responses after intestinal transplantation. Turning to the study itself: Each patient got anti-thymocyte globulin induction, then tacrolimus and steroids for approximately three years. Findings of the study overall: Within the allografts of patients who had graft-donor T cell macrochimerism, graft-versus-host to host-versus-graft clonal ratios were high. HvG clone declines early post-transplant were associated with peak circulating GvH levels. Marrow from the recipient contained GvH clones, some of which had appeared first in ileum or blood.

The CDR3 consists of 18 residues. Germline loops: CDR1 SGHTA, CDR2 FQGNSA. V was shortened by 1 base and J by 4 bases, with 22 bases between the two germline ends. Turning to this clone: Antigen: not known.

This table comes from immunoSEQ multiplex PCR, and its TCRdb copy is limited to in-frame clones, with some not included. The sample lists tens of thousands of clones, about 93% occurring once. V is TRBV7-2 and J is TRBJ1-2, with a possible D match to TRBD1 (5 bases). Sample: unstimulated CD8+ T cells sorted from spleen or lymph node cells, taken before transplant. This receptor was obtained from a human donor who was the organ donor for an intestinal transplant. This CDR3 reads CASSLDLPSAGGVYGYTF. CDR3 sequence (DNA): TGTGCCAGCAGCTTAGATTTGCCATCGGCCGGGGGGGTCTATGGCTACACCTTC. Full variable domain (missing parts from reference TRBV7-2 and TRBJ1-2): GAGVSQSPSNKVTEKGKDVELRCDPISGHTALYWYRQSLGQGLEFLIYFQGNSAPDKSGLPSDRFSAERTGGSVSTLTIQRTQQEDSAVYLCASSLDLPSAGGVYGYTFGSGTRLTVV.